The rows below give T cell receptor beta chains drawn from one sample of a study of T cells after yellow fever vaccination. Each CDR3 protein gets one entry after TCRdb re-called the 5' RACE reads with MiXCR. The table lists some 320,000 distinct CDR3 sequences, around 8.6% of them singletons, with around 3.5% in the top ten. Sequenced material: CD4+ T cells sorted from PBMCs, taken 5 days after the yellow fever booster vaccination. These receptor sequences come from a young man who received the YFV17D yellow fever vaccine. CDR3s include the opening cysteine and the closing phenylalanine or tryptophan. D genes are given only for firm matches. Size is stated for part of the rows, as once, few or many counts, or as a class when the clone is expanded.

CASSLDREGGAFF | TGTGCCAGCAGTTTGGACAGGGAGGGTGGGGCTTTCTTT | TRBJ1-1 | TRBV28 | TRBD1 | few
CASSTLAGASYNEQFF | TGTGCCAGCAGCACATTAGCGGGGGCCTCTTACAATGAGCAGTTCTTC | TRBJ2-1 | TRBV5-4 | TRBD2 | -
CASSIPPINYGYTF | TGTGCCAGCTCTATACCCCCAATTAACTATGGCTACACCTTC | TRBJ1-2 | TRBV28 | - | -
CASSQRATGVNTEAFF | TGCGCCAGCAGCCAACGCGCCACAGGGGTTAACACTGAAGCTTTCTTT | TRBJ1-1 | TRBV5-1 | TRBD1 | few
CASSSGLAGVTDTQYF | TGTGCCAGCAGCTCCGGACTAGCGGGGGTCACAGATACGCAGTATTTT | TRBJ2-3 | TRBV5-1 | TRBD2 | many
CSAPIQGRTEAFF | TGCAGTGCCCCGATACAGGGTCGGACTGAAGCTTTCTTT | TRBJ1-1 | TRBV20-1 | - | many
CASSESRRKSTDTQYF | TGCGCCAGCAGTGAGTCCAGGCGGAAGAGCACAGATACGCAGTATTTT | TRBJ2-3 | TRBV10-1 | - | few
CASSSLLTKNIQYF | TGCGCCAGCAGCTCGTTGCTGACCAAAAACATTCAGTACTTC | TRBJ2-4 | TRBV4-3 | - | many
CAIKGLRDTEAFF | TGTGCCATCAAGGGGCTTCGGGACACTGAAGCTTTCTTT | TRBJ1-1 | TRBV19 | - | few
CASSLNVFTGELFF | TGTGCCAGCAGCTTAAACGTATTCACCGGGGAGCTGTTTTTT | TRBJ2-2 | TRBV7-2 | - | many
CSAGAGTGDLGGYTF | TGCAGTGCTGGGGCCGGGACAGGGGATTTGGGTGGCTACACCTTC | TRBJ1-2 | TRBV20-1 | TRBD1 | -
CASCLTSSYEQYF | TGTGCCAGCTGCCTGACATCCTCCTACGAGCAGTACTTC | TRBJ2-7 | TRBV28 | - | many
CASTDQFVEQFF | TGTGCCAGCACTGACCAATTTGTTGAGCAGTTCTTC | TRBJ2-1 | TRBV6-2/TRBV6-3 | - | many
CASSTLAGGNTGELFF | TGTGCCAGCAGCACACTAGCGGGGGGGAACACCGGGGAGCTGTTTTTT | TRBJ2-2 | TRBV9 | TRBD2 | -
CASGRSASSYEQYF | TGTGCCAGCGGACGGTCAGCGAGCTCCTACGAGCAGTACTTC | TRBJ2-7 | TRBV6-6 | - | few
CASKQETQYF | TGTGCCAGCAAGCAAGAGACCCAGTACTTC | TRBJ2-5 | TRBV28 | - | few
CASSQAPVDEQFF | TGCGCCAGCAGCCAGGCCCCCGTGGATGAGCAGTTCTTC | TRBJ2-1 | TRBV4-1 | - | -
CASSEYQETQYF | TGTGCCAGCAGTGAATACCAAGAGACCCAGTACTTC | TRBJ2-5 | TRBV2 | - | many
CASSDTGLEAFF | TGTGCCAGCAGTGATACGGGACTGGAAGCTTTCTTT | TRBJ1-1 | TRBV25-1 | - | few
CASSGGVQETQYF | TGTGCCAGCAGTGGGGGCGTCCAAGAGACCCAGTACTTC | TRBJ2-5 | TRBV6-5 | - | -
CATSRDLARETQYF | TGTGCCACCAGCAGAGATCTAGCTCGAGAGACCCAGTACTTC | TRBJ2-5 | TRBV15 | - | -
CASSLDRAGEAFF | TGCGCCAGCAGCTTAGACAGGGCAGGTGAAGCTTTCTTT | TRBJ1-1 | TRBV5-1 | TRBD1 | few
CASSWGPDTQYF | TGTGCCAGCAGTTGGGGGCCAGATACGCAGTATTTT | TRBJ2-3 | TRBV12-3/TRBV12-4 | - | many
CATSGGGEETQYF | TGTGCCACCAGCGGAGGGGGCGAGGAGACCCAGTACTTC | TRBJ2-5 | TRBV15 | - | -
CASSFLTLYEQYF | TGTGCCAGCAGTTTTTTGACCCTCTACGAGCAGTACTTC | TRBJ2-7 | TRBV12-3/TRBV12-4 | - | few
CASSPTGVWEKLFF | TGTGCCAGCTCACCGACAGGGGTTTGGGAAAAACTGTTTTTT | TRBJ1-4 | TRBV18 | TRBD1 | few
CASRPALSTENIQYF | TGTGCCAGCAGGCCAGCATTGAGTACGGAAAACATTCAGTACTTC | TRBJ2-4 | TRBV6-5 | - | -
CASSAASTDTQYF | TGTGCCAGCAGCGCCGCTAGCACAGATACGCAGTATTTT | TRBJ2-3 | TRBV7-3 | - | -
CASSLVALAGGLGRAQYF | TGTGCCAGCAGCTTAGTCGCACTAGCGGGGGGGCTTGGCCGGGCCCAGTACTTC | TRBJ2-5 | TRBV7-2 | TRBD2 | -
CSAHSGTGGSTNEKLFF | TGCAGTGCTCACTCCGGGACAGGGGGATCAACTAATGAAAAACTGTTTTTT | TRBJ1-4 | TRBV20-1 | TRBD1 | many
CASTQGRRNTIYF | TGTGCCAGCACACAGGGAAGGAGAAACACCATATATTTT | TRBJ1-3 | TRBV12-3/TRBV12-4 | - | few
CASSFRGAIKLETQYF | TGCGCCAGCAGCTTTCGGGGGGCAATTAAGTTGGAGACCCAGTACTTC | TRBJ2-5 | TRBV5-1 | - | many
CASSSTPQTGGSGGASDTQYF | TGTGCCAGCAGCTCGACCCCCCAGACAGGCGGAAGCGGGGGGGCCTCAGATACGCAGTATTTT | TRBJ2-3 | TRBV4-2 | TRBD2 | -
CASSQGAGLSYNEQFF | TGTGCCAGCAGCCAAGGGGCCGGGCTCTCCTACAATGAGCAGTTCTTC | TRBJ2-1 | TRBV4-2 | - | -
CASGPLGSRNEQFF | TGTGCCAGCGGGCCTTTAGGGAGTCGCAATGAGCAGTTCTTC | TRBJ2-1 | TRBV27 | - | few
CASSSEGDEQYF | TGTGCCAGCAGTTCCGAAGGCGACGAGCAGTACTTC | TRBJ2-7 | TRBV6-6 | - | -
CASSLLSPSGGGGADTQYF | TGCGCCAGCAGCTTGTTGTCTCCTAGCGGGGGCGGAGGAGCAGATACGCAGTATTTT | TRBJ2-3 | TRBV5-1 | TRBD2 | once
CASRTGATNEKLFF | TGTGCCAGCAGGACAGGTGCAACTAATGAAAAACTGTTTTTT | TRBJ1-4 | TRBV5-5 | - | few
CASSHAPSSYEQYF | TGTGCCAGCAGCCATGCCCCTTCCTCCTACGAGCAGTACTTC | TRBJ2-7 | TRBV3-1 | - | few
CASSGDIVGYTF | TGCGCCAGCAGCGGGGACATCGTTGGCTACACCTTC | TRBJ1-2 | TRBV5-1 | - | many
CASSLSGGDQNIQYF | TGTGCCAGCAGCCTTTCCGGGGGAGATCAAAACATTCAGTACTTC | TRBJ2-4 | TRBV5-8 | - | many
CASSVRYPPYKNNEQFF | TGTGCCAGCAGCGTAAGGTACCCCCCGTATAAGAACAATGAGCAGTTCTTC | TRBJ2-1 | TRBV9 | - | few
CASSLAGIGYSPLHF | TGCGCCAGCAGCTTGGCCGGGATCGGGTATTCACCCCTCCACTTT | TRBJ1-6 | TRBV5-1 | - | -
CSVGWGGGQPQHF | TGCAGCGTTGGATGGGGGGGCGGTCAGCCCCAGCATTTT | TRBJ1-5 | TRBV29-1 | - | -
CASSSVQGSTEAFF | TGTGCCAGCAGTTCAGTACAGGGGAGCACTGAAGCTTTCTTT | TRBJ1-1 | TRBV6-5 | TRBD1 | many
CSASIGPRETQYF | TGCAGTGCTTCTATAGGGCCAAGAGAGACCCAGTACTTC | TRBJ2-5 | TRBV20-1 | - | few
CASSAGPSNTGELFF | TGTGCCAGCAGCGCGGGACCATCAAACACCGGGGAGCTGTTTTTT | TRBJ2-2 | TRBV9 | - | few
CASSQGGARLRGYTF | TGTGCCAGCAGCCAAGGAGGGGCCCGCCTTCGGGGCTACACCTTC | TRBJ1-2 | TRBV14 | - | -
CAWSAADTQYF | TGTGCCTGGAGTGCCGCGGATACGCAGTATTTT | TRBJ2-3 | TRBV30 | - | -
CASRHRGKVETQYF | TGTGCCAGCAGGCACAGGGGGAAGGTGGAGACCCAGTACTTC | TRBJ2-5 | TRBV7-8 | TRBD1 | -
CASSFGGGHQPQHF | TGTGCCAGCAGCTTTGGCGGGGGCCATCAGCCCCAGCATTTT | TRBJ1-5 | TRBV7-9 | - | few
CASSYAAGYNSPLHF | TGTGCCAGCAGTTACGCGGCGGGGTATAATTCACCCCTCCACTTT | TRBJ1-6 | TRBV6-2/TRBV6-3 | - | few
CASSPVGRGTEAFF | TGCGCCAGCAGCCCCGTGGGTCGAGGCACTGAAGCTTTCTTT | TRBJ1-1 | TRBV5-1 | - | many
CASSPVRLHTLSGNTIYF | TGTGCCAGCAGTCCCGTGAGGCTTCATACTCTGTCTGGAAACACCATATATTTT | TRBJ1-3 | TRBV27 | - | few
CSVEMSAGLGSNTGELFF | TGCAGCGTTGAAATGTCCGCAGGGTTGGGGAGTAACACCGGGGAGCTGTTTTTT | TRBJ2-2 | TRBV29-1 | - | -
CASSLVGFWKGNSPLHF | TGTGCCAGCAGCTTAGTGGGTTTTTGGAAAGGCAATTCACCCCTCCACTTT | TRBJ1-6 | TRBV7-9 | - | -
CSAPRTSGSYEQYF | TGCAGTGCCCCTCGGACTAGCGGCTCCTACGAGCAGTACTTC | TRBJ2-7 | TRBV20-1 | TRBD2 | -
CASTRPPLRPTQYF | TGTGCCAGCACCCGGCCCCCTCTTAGGCCTACGCAGTATTTT | TRBJ2-3 | TRBV2 | - | few
CATASGPNEQFF | TGTGCCACGGCGTCGGGGCCCAATGAGCAGTTCTTC | TRBJ2-1 | TRBV10-3 | - | few